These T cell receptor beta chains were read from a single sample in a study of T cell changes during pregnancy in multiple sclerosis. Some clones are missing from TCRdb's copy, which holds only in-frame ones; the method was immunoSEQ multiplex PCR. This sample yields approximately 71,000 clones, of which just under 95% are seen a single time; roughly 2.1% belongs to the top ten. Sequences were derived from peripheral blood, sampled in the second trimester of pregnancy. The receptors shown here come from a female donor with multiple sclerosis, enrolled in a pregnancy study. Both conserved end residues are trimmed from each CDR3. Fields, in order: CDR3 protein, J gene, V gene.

cdr3_aa: ASSSRSQGYGYT
j_call: TRBJ1-2
v_call: TRBV6-6

cdr3_aa: ASSLRRGKLF
j_call: TRBJ1-4
v_call: TRBV27

cdr3_aa: ASSLARTGAYNEQF
j_call: TRBJ2-1
v_call: TRBV7-2

cdr3_aa: ASSSLAGGKETQY
j_call: TRBJ2-5
v_call: TRBV27

cdr3_aa: ASSPKSRAVANYGYT
j_call: TRBJ1-2
v_call: TRBV18

cdr3_aa: ASKRLAGSSSEQF
j_call: TRBJ2-1
v_call: TRBV27

cdr3_aa: ACLTAQETQY
j_call: TRBJ2-5
v_call: TRBV30

cdr3_aa: ASRRTVNSPLH
j_call: TRBJ1-6
v_call: TRBV19

cdr3_aa: ASSSDRRAF
j_call: TRBJ1-1
v_call: TRBV2

cdr3_aa: ASSPLNYEQY
j_call: TRBJ2-7
v_call: TRBV6-1

cdr3_aa: ASRRGGGTYNEQF
j_call: TRBJ2-1
v_call: TRBV28

cdr3_aa: ASSLDRGLEQY
j_call: TRBJ2-7
v_call: TRBV5-1

cdr3_aa: ASSLGGSLYNEQF
j_call: TRBJ2-1
v_call: TRBV5-8

cdr3_aa: ASSPTLVGRQGASTEAF
j_call: TRBJ1-1
v_call: TRBV4-1

cdr3_aa: ASSLAAGTGSYEQY
j_call: TRBJ2-7
v_call: TRBV5-1

cdr3_aa: ASSPRSGGTEAF
j_call: TRBJ1-1
v_call: TRBV11-3

cdr3_aa: ASSQGDAYNEQF
j_call: TRBJ2-1
v_call: TRBV4-2

cdr3_aa: ASSLIGLTYNEQF
j_call: TRBJ2-1
v_call: TRBV7-9

cdr3_aa: SVEVVAGGWKYNEQF
j_call: TRBJ2-1
v_call: TRBV29-1

cdr3_aa: ASSLADRANSPLH
j_call: TRBJ1-6
v_call: TRBV5-1

cdr3_aa: ASSLVGGAETQY
j_call: TRBJ2-5
v_call: TRBV11-3

cdr3_aa: ASSLSRGGETQY
j_call: TRBJ2-5
v_call: TRBV7-8

cdr3_aa: ASSAPGGGRTDTQY
j_call: TRBJ2-3
v_call: TRBV6-1

cdr3_aa: ASTETINTGELF
j_call: TRBJ2-2
v_call: TRBV2

cdr3_aa: ASSLTGAGANVLT
j_call: TRBJ2-6
v_call: TRBV11-2

cdr3_aa: ASLRSGQNTQY
j_call: TRBJ2-3
v_call: TRBV28

cdr3_aa: AISETETNQPQH
j_call: TRBJ1-5
v_call: TRBV10-3

cdr3_aa: ASSLTGFRGKNIQY
j_call: TRBJ2-4
v_call: TRBV28

cdr3_aa: ASIRESGNTIY
j_call: TRBJ1-3
v_call: TRBV7-9

cdr3_aa: ASSESRDRDFMNTEAF
j_call: TRBJ1-1
v_call: TRBV10-1

cdr3_aa: ASSLSLDFYGYT
j_call: TRBJ1-2
v_call: TRBV28

cdr3_aa: ASSLASGSYEQY
j_call: TRBJ2-7
v_call: TRBV28

cdr3_aa: SVKLQGLNTEAF
j_call: TRBJ1-1
v_call: TRBV29-1

cdr3_aa: ASSWGTGMDIQY
j_call: TRBJ2-4
v_call: TRBV6-6

cdr3_aa: ASSQGGLAGYEQF
j_call: TRBJ2-1
v_call: TRBV7-3

cdr3_aa: ASSLQGSHQPQH
j_call: TRBJ1-5
v_call: TRBV6-6

cdr3_aa: ASSSGDQPQH
j_call: TRBJ1-5
v_call: TRBV18

cdr3_aa: ASSLGVSQETQY
j_call: TRBJ2-5
v_call: TRBV5-1

cdr3_aa: ASSVPGTGGAEAF
j_call: TRBJ1-1
v_call: TRBV5-1

cdr3_aa: ASSFRPTRLNSNQPQH
j_call: TRBJ1-5
v_call: TRBV7-2

cdr3_aa: ASSSLVRNSEAF
j_call: TRBJ1-1
v_call: TRBV5-6

cdr3_aa: ASSSYTGTTEAF
j_call: TRBJ1-1
v_call: TRBV7-9

cdr3_aa: AIKGQGYNEQF
j_call: TRBJ2-1
v_call: TRBV10-3

cdr3_aa: ASSEPGQGAAEQY
j_call: TRBJ2-7
v_call: TRBV6-1

cdr3_aa: ASRSSGILV
j_call: TRBJ2-1
v_call: TRBV7-2

cdr3_aa: ASSFRASGISGWEQY
j_call: TRBJ2-7
v_call: TRBV5-6

cdr3_aa: ATSSSTGGQETQY
j_call: TRBJ2-5
v_call: TRBV15

cdr3_aa: ASSSRDRSYNEQF
j_call: TRBJ2-1
v_call: TRBV7-9

cdr3_aa: ASSWDRTDSPLH
j_call: TRBJ1-6
v_call: TRBV6-1

cdr3_aa: ASTFLTGDNTGELF
j_call: TRBJ2-2
v_call: TRBV27

cdr3_aa: ASSVGGTGESPLH
j_call: TRBJ1-6
v_call: TRBV9

cdr3_aa: ASSVGGGGTGLETQY
j_call: TRBJ2-5
v_call: TRBV9

cdr3_aa: ACRGQDYGYT
j_call: TRBJ1-2
v_call: TRBV27